The clone carrying this TCR beta chain occurred once. Antigen unknown. Profiling relied on immunoSEQ multiplex PCR, and the TCRdb table lists in-frame clones only, not all of them. The repertoire holds about 50,000 clones, with about 91% as singletons. Germline values: CDR1 GTSNPN, CDR2 SVGIG (reference sequence). Losses at the gene ends were 0 bases for V and 8 bases for J; bases not matched to a gene: 9. The CDR3 runs 15 residues. This sample is drawn from a study of CD4+ T cells in melanoma. Study-wide results and caveats: Reportedly, melanoma neoantigen-specific CD4+ T cells showed varied differentiation states. CD8+ T cell, macrophage and B cell function reportedly correlated with neoantigen-specific CD4+ T cells.

Material for sequencing was peripheral blood. The sequence came from a human donor with melanoma. This chain connects TRBV30 to TRBJ2-1, with TRBD1 identical over 8 bases. Written as DNA, the CDR3 is TGTGCCTGGAGTGTACGGGCAGGGGGCATGGATGAGCAGTTCTTC. This translates into CAWSVRAGGMDEQFF.